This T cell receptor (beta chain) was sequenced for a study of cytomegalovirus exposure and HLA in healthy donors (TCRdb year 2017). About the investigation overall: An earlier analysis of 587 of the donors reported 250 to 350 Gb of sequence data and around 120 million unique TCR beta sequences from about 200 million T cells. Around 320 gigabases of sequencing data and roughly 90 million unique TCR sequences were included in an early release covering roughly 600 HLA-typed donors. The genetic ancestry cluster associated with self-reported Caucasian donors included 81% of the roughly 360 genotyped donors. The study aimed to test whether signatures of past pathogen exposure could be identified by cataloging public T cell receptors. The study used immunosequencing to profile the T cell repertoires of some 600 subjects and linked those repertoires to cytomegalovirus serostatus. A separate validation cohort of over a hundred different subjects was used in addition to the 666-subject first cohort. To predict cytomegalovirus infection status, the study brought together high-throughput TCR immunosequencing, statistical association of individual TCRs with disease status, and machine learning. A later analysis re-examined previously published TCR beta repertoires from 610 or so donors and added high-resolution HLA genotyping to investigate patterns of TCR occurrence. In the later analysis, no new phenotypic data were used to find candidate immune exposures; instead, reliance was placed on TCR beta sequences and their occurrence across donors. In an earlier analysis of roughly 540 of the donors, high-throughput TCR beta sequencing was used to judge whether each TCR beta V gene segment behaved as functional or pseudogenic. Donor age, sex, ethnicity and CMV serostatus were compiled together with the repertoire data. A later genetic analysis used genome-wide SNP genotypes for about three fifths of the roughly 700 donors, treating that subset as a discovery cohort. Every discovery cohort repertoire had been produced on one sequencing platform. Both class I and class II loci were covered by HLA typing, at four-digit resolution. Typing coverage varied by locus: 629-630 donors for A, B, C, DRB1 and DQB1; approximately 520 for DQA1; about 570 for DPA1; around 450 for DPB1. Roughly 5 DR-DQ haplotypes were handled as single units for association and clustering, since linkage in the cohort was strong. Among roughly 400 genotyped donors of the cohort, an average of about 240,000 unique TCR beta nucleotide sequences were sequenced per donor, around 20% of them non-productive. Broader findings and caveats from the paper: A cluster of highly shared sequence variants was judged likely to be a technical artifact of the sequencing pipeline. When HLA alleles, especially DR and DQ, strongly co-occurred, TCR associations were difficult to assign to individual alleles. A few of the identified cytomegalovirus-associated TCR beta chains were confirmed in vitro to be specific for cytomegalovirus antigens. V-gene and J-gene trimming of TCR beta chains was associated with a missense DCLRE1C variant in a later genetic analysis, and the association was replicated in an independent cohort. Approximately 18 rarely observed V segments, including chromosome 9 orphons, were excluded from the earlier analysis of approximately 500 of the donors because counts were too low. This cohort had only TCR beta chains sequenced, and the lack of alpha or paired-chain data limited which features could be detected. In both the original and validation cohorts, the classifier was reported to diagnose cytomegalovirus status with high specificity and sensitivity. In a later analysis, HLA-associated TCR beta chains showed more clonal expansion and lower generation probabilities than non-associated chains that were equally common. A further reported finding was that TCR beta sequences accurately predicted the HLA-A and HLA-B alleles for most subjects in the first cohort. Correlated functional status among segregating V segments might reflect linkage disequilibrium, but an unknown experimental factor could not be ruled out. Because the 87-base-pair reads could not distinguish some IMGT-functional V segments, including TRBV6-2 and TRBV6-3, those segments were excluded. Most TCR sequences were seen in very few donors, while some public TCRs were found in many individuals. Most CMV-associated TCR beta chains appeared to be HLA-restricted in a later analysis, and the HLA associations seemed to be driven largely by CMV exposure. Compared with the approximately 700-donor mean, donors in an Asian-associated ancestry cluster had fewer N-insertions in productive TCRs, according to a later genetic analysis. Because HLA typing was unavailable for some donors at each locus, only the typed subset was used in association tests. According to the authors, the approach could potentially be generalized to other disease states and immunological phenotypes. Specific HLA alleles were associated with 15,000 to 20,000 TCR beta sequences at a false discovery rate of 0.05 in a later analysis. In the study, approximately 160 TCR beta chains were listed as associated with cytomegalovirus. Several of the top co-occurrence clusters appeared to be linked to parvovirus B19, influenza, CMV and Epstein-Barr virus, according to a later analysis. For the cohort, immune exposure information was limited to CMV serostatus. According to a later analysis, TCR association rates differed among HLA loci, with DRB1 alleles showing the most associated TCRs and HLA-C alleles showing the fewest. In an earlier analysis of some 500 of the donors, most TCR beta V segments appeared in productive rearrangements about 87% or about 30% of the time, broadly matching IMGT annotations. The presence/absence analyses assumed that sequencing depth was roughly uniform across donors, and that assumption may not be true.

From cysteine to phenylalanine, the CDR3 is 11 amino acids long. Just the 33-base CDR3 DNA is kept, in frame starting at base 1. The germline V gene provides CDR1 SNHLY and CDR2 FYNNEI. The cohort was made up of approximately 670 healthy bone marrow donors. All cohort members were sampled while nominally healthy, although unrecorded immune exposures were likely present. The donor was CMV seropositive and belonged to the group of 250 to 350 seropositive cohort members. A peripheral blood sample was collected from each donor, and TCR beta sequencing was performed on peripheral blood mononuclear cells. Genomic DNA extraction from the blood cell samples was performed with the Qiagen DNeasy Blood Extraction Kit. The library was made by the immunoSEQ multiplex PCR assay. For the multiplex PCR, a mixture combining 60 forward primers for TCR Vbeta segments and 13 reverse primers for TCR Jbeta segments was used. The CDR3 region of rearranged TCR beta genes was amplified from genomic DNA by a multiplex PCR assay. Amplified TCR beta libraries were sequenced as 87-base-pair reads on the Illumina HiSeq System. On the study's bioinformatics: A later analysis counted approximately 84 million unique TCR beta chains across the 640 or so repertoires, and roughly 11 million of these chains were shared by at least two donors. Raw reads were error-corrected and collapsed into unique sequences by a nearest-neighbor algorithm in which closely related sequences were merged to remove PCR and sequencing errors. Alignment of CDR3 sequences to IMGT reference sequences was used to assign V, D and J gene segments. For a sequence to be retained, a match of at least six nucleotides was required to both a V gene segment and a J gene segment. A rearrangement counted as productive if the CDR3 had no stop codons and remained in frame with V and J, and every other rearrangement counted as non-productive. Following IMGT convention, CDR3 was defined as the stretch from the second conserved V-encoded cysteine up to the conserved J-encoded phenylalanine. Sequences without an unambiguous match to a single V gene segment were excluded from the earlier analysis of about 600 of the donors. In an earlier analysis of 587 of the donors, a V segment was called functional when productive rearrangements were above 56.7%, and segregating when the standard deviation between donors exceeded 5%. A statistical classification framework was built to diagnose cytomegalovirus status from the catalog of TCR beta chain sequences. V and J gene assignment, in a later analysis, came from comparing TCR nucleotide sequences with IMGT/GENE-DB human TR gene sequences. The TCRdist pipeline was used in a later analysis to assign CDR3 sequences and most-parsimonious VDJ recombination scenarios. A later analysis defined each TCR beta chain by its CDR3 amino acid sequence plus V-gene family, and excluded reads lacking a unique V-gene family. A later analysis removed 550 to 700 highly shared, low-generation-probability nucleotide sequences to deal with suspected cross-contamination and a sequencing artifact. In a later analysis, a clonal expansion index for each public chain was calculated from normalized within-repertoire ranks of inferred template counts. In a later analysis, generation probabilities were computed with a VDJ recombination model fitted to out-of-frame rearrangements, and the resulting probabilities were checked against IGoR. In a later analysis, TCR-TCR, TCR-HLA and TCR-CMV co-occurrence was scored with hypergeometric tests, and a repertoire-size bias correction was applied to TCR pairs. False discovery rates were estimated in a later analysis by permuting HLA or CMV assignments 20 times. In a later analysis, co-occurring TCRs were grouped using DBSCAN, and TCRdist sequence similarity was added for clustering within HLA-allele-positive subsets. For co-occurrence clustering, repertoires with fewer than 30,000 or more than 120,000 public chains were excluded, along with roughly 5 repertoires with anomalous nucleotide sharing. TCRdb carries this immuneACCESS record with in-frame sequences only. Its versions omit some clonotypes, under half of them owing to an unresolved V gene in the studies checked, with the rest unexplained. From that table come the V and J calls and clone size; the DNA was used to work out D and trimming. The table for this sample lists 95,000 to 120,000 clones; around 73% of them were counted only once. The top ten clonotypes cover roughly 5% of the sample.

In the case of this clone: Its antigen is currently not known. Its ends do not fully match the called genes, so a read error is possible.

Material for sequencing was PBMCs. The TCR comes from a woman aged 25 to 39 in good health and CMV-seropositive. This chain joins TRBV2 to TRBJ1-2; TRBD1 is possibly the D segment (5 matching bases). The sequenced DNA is TGTGCCAGCAGTGACTCGGACACACGAAAATTC. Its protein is CASSDSDTRKF.